This T cell receptor (beta chain) was sequenced during a study of spatial heterogeneity in lung cancer (dated by TCRdb to between 2018 and 2021). About the study as a whole: Beta-chain transcripts were consistently detected in greater numbers than alpha-chain transcripts, which likely reflects a higher abundance of beta-chain transcripts. In the raw uncorrected reads, each unique combination of TCR and UMI appeared more than ten times on average. In non-small cell lung cancer, the study made a quantitative comparison of TCR alpha and beta repertoires among multiple tumor regions, matched nontumor lung and blood. Nonsynonymous mutation counts, determined by whole-exome sequencing of tumor tissue, were related to features of the TCR repertoire. Both alpha and beta chains were TCR-sequenced in roughly 200 tumor regions, 64 matched nontumor lung samples and 56 PBMC samples obtained at surgery. Results the study describes overall, beyond this receptor: Confirming at a functional level the hypothesis that regional TCRs recognize regional mutations was considered to require additional single-cell paired TCR alpha and beta sequencing. Ubiquitous expanded tumor TCRs showed up in blood more often at tumor resection than at routine follow-up.

Per the publication, the time point label means: sample taken at primary tumor resection. For TCR sequencing, whole RNA was extracted from tumor and nontumor lung tissue, or from cryopreserved PBMC samples, and no cell sorting was done. Donors were around 69 patients with early-stage, untreated non-small cell lung cancer from the lung TRACERx cohort. A patient was chosen for TCR sequencing only when enough RNA was available from at least two tumor regions. Libraries were constructed by 5' RACE. The sequencer listed for this sample is NextSeq 500. To allow correction of PCR and sequencing errors, the TCR library protocol tagged every TCR cDNA molecule with a unique molecular identifier. As for the authors' bioinformatics: TCR identification, UMI-based error correction and CDR3 extraction were performed with Decombinator tools. TCRs above a frequency of 2 per 1,000, corresponding to the top 1% of the tumor frequency distribution, were defined as expanded. Renyi diversity was computed with the R vegan package after each repertoire had been subsampled 100 times to 5,000 TCRs. CDR3 similarity networks were built from amino acid triplet string-kernel similarity, connecting CDR3s with pairwise similarity above 0.82. Starting from the raw public reads, TCRdb applied fastp trimming at Q25, assembled clones with MiXCR and retained in-frame beta chains. Here each entry gathers all rows of one CDR3 protein and keeps the most common genes and DNA. V and J calls and clone size were set by TCRdb, not the authors. Here the sample has some 44,000 distinct CDR3 sequences; about an eighth occur a single time. About 55% of the sample is in the top ten clones.

This clonotype was observed a few times. Its antigen specificity is not known. No clone much larger than this one lies a single base away; base qualities are absent. From its cysteine to its phenylalanine, the CDR3 spans 15 amino acids. The sequence is cut down to CDR3 DNA, 45 bases in frame from base 1. V sheds 4 bases and J sheds 1 base, leaving 15 bases between their ends. Reading the germline V gene (reference sequence) gives CDR1 DFQATT and CDR2 SNEGSKA. The sequence was obtained from a male donor with early-stage non-small cell lung cancer. Here the sequenced sample was PBMCs, taken at surgery. The sequence links TRBV20-1 to TRBJ2-3; the best D guess is TRBD1, with 5 bases matching. The DNA sequence is as follows: TGCAGTGCTAATGACGGGCAGGGCGGCACAGATACGCAGTATTTT. Protein translation: CSANDGQGGTDTQYF.